This is a list of T cell receptor beta chains from one sample in a study of Graves' ophthalmopathy and Graves' hyperthyroidism. In TCRdb, the multiplex PCR reads were re-called with MiXCR into one record per CDR3 protein. The table includes 240,000 or so distinct CDR3 sequences, around 42% detected once. Input material: peripheral blood. These receptor sequences come from an adult man with Graves' ophthalmopathy. CDR3s leave out the opening cysteine and the closing phenylalanine or tryptophan.

15 TRBJ1-5 TRBV4-2 ASSQESTGDSNQPQH
11 TRBJ1-1 TRBV28 ASRQTGSTEAF
12 TRBJ2-7 TRBV7-8 ASSLAGTGVEQY
11 TRBJ2-6 TRBV7-3 ASSFGGLGSEA
11 TRBJ2-7 TRBV7-2 ASRGQGPGEQY
13 TRBJ2-5 TRBV7-6 ASSAGYSPQETQY
17 TRBJ2-5 TRBV5-8 ASSLAVWNRGSPQETQY
13 TRBJ1-5 TRBV28 ASSSGVSGNQPQH
11 TRBJ1-1 TRBV2 ASSQQGVNQAF
11 TRBJ2-3 TRBV2 ASSEGYADTQY
14 TRBJ1-5 TRBV10-3 AISELPQQGNQPQH
13 TRBJ2-5 TRBV3-1 ASSQRWSGGETQY
13 TRBJ2-7 TRBV7-2 ASSQDLMAPYEQY
13 TRBJ2-2 TRBV24-1 ATSDLDLNTGELF
13 TRBJ2-7 TRBV5-8 ASSLARLADYEQY